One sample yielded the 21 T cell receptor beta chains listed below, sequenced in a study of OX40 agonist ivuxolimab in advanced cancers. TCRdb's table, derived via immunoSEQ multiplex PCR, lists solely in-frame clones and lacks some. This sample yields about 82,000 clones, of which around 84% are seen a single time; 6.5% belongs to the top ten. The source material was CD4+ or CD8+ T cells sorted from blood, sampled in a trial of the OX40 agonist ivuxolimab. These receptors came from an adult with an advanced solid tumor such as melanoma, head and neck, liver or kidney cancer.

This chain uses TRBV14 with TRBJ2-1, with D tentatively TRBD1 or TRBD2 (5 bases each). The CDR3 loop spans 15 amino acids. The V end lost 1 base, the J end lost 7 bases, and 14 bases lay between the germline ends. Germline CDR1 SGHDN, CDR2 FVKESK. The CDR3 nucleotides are TGTGCCAGCAGCCAAGGCCAGGGCCGGAGGAATGAGCAGTTCTTC. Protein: CASSQGQGRRNEQFF.

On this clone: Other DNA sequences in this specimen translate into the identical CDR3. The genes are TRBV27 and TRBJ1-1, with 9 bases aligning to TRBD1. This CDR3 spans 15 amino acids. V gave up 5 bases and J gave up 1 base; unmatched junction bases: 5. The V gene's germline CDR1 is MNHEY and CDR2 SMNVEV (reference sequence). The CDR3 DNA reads TGTGCCAGCAGTCTACTGGGACAGGGGAACACTGAAGCTTTCTTT. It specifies CASSLLGQGNTEAFF.

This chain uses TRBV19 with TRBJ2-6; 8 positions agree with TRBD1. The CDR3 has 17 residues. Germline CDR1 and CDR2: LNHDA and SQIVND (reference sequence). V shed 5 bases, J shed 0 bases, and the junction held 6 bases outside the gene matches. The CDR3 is CASSAGTGFSGANVLTF. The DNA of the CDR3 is TGTGCCAGTAGTGCGGGGACAGGCTTCTCTGGGGCCAACGTCCTGACTTTC.

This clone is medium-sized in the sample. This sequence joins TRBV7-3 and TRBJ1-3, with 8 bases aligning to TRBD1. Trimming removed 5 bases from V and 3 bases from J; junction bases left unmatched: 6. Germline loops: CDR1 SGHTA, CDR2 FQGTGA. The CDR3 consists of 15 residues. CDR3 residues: CASSLSGGYGNTIYF. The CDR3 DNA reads TGTGCCAGCAGCCTTTCAGGGGGCTATGGAAACACCATATATTTT.

The CDR3 sequence: CASSLTGPRPLYSNQPQHF. The CDR3 DNA sequence: TGTGCCAGCAGTCTGACCGGGCCCAGGCCCCTTTATAGCAATCAGCCCCAGCATTTT. The chain couples TRBV27 to TRBJ1-5; D is ambiguous. Germline loops: CDR1 MNHEY, CDR2 SMNVEV (reference sequence). This CDR3 is 19 amino acids long. Trimming shortened V by 5 bases and J by 0 bases, and 23 bases separated the two germline ends.

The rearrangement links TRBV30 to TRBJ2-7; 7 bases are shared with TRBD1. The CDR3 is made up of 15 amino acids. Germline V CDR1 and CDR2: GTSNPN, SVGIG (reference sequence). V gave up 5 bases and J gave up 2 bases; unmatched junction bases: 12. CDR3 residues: CAWDTTGDTPYEQYF. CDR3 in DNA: TGTGCCTGGGATACCACAGGGGATACCCCCTACGAGCAGTACTTC.

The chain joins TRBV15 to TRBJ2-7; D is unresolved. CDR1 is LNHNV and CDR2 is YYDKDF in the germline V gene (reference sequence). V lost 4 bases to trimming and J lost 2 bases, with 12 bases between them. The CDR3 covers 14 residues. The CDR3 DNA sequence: TGTGCCACCAGCACACAAAAGGGCCCCTACGAGCAGTACTTC. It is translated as CATSTQKGPYEQYF.

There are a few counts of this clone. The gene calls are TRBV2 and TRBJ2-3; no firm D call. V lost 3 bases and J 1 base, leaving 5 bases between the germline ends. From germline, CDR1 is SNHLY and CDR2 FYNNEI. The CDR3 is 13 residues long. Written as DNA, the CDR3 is TGTGCCAGCAGTGACGTGGGCACAGATACGCAGTATTTT. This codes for CASSDVGTDTQYF.

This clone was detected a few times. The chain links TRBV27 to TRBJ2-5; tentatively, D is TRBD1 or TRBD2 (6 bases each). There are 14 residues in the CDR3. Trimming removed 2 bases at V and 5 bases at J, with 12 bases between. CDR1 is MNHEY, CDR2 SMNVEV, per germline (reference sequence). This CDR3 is CASSLGGRGETQYF. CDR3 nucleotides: TGTGCCAGCAGTTTAGGGGGGCGTGGGGAGACCCAGTACTTC.

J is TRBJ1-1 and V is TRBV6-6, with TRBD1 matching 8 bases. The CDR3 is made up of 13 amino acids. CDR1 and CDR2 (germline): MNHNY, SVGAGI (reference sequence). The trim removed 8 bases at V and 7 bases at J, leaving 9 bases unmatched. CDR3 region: CASFPLDRGEAFF. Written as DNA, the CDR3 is TGTGCCAGCTTCCCCTTAGACAGGGGTGAAGCTTTCTTT.

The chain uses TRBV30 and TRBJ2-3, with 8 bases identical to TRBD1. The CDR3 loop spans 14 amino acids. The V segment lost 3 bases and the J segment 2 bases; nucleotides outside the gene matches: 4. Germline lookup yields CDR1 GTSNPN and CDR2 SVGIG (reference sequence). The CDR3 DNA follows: TGTGCCTGGAGCCCGGACAGGGACACAGATACGCAGTATTTT. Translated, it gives CAWSPDRDTDTQYF. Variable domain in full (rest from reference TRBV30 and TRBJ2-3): SQTIHQWPATLVQPVGSPLSLECTVEGTSNPNLYWYRQAAGRGLQLLFYSVGIGQISSEVPQNLSASRPQDRQFILSSKKLLLSDSGFYLCAWSPDRDTDTQYFGPGTRLTVL.

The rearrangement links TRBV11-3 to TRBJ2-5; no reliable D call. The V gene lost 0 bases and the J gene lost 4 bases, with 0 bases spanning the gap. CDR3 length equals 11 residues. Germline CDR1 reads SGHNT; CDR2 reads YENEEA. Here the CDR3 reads CASSLEETQYF. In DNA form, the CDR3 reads TGTGCCAGCAGCTTAGAAGAGACCCAGTACTTC.

This CDR3 is CSVGANYGYTF. The CDR3, as DNA: TGCAGCGTTGGAGCTAACTATGGCTACACCTTC. This chain joins TRBV29-1 and TRBJ1-2; unclear D gene. Germline-derived CDR1 and CDR2 are SQVTM and ANQGSEA. Trimming removed 4 bases at V and 0 bases at J, with 3 bases between. This CDR3 has 11 residues.

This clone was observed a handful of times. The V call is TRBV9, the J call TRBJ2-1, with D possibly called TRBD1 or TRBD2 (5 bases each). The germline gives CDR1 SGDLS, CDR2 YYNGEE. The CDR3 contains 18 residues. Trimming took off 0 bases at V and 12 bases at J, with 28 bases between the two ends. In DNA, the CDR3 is TGTGCCAGCAGCGTAGAGATAAACTCAGGGACGATTCGTTCTTCGCAGTTCTTC. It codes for CASSVEINSGTIRSSQFF.

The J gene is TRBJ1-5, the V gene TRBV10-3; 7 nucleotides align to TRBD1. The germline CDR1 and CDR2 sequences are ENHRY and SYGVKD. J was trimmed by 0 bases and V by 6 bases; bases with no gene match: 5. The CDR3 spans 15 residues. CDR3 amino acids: CAISTDRYSNQPQHF. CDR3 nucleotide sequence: TGTGCCATCAGCACGGACAGGTATAGCAATCAGCCCCAGCATTTT.

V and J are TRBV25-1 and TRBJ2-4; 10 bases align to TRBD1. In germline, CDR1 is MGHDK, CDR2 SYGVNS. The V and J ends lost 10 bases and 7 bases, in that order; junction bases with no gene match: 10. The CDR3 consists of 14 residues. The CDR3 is CAISTGGTFNIQYF. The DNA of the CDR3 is TGTGCCATTTCGACAGGGGGCACGTTCAACATTCAGTACTTC.

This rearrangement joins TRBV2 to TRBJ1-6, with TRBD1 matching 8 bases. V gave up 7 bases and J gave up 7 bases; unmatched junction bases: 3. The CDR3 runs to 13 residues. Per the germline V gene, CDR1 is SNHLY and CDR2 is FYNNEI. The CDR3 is CASKGQENSPLHF. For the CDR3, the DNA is TGTGCCAGCAAGGGACAGGAAAATTCACCCCTCCACTTT.

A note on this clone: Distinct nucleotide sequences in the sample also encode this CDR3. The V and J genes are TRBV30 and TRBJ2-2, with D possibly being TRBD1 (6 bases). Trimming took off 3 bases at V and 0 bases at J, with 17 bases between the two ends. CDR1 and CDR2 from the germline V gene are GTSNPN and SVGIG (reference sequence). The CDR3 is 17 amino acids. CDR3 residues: CAWSEGVGTTNTGELFF. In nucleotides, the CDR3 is TGTGCCTGGAGCGAGGGGGTGGGGACCACGAACACCGGGGAGCTGTTTTTT.

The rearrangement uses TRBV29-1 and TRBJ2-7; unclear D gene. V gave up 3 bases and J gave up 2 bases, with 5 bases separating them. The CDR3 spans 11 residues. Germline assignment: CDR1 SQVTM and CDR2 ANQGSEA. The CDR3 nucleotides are TGCAGCGTTGAGGGTACCTACGAGCAGTACTTC. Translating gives CSVEGTYEQYF.

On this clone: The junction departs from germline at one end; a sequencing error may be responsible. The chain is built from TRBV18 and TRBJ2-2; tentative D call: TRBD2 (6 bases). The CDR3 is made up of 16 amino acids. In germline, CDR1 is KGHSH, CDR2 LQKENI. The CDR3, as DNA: TGTGCCAGCTCACCGAATAACCTAGCGAATACCGAGGAGCTGTTTTTT. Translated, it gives CASSPNNLANTEELFF.

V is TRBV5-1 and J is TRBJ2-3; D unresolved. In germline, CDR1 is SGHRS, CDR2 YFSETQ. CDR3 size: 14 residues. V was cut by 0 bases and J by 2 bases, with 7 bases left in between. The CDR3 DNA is TGCGCCAGCAGCTTGGGAGCTTCCACAGATACGCAGTATTTT. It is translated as CASSLGASTDTQYF.